This T cell receptor (beta chain) stems from a study of blood T cell repertoires in COVID-19. Overall study context: Acute and convalescent COVID-19 samples came from the United States, Italy and Spain. Sources were T cells, B-cell-depleted T cells, or PBMCs; the material itself was cDNA or gDNA.

Germline CDR1 reads LNHNV; CDR2 reads YYDKDF (reference sequence). Trimming removed 4 bases from V and 3 bases from J, with 13 bases in between. The CDR3 contains 14 residues. Source study methods: Reference gene primer amplification yielded estimated nucleated cell counts. The data were produced by immunoSEQ multiplex PCR, yet TCRdb's version contains in-frame clones alone and is incomplete. The V and J calls and the clone size are those of that table, but D and trimming were determined from the DNA. The sample yields about 40,000 clones, 80% seen once. This chain joins TRBV15 and TRBJ2-7; D ambiguous. This clonotype was sampled from a man of 80 years or more with active or convalescent COVID-19. The sample taken for sequencing was peripheral blood. The CDR3 coding sequence is TGTGCCACCAGCATGCCCCACAACCTCTACGAGCAGTACTTC. Its protein is CATSMPHNLYEQYF.